The subject of this entry is one T cell receptor (beta chain). The target antigen is unknown. The length of the CDR3 is 15 residues. Trimming cost V 8 bases and J 3 bases; bases outside gene matches: 7. CDR1 is SEHNR and CDR2 is FQNEAQ in the germline V gene (reference sequence). The data were taken from a study of identical twins. A universal primer site was incorporated via template switching, and the cDNA contained unique molecular identifiers. A single record per CDR3 protein comes from TCRdb applying MiXCR to the 5' RACE reads. The profile shows around 650,000 distinct CDR3 sequences, just over 7% of them singletons. Overall study results and limits: Zero-insertion analyses were open to partial confounding by invariant MAIT and iNKT cells. For cord blood, abundant beta clonotypes had fewer insertions, unlike memory repertoires, which showed none.

Another study also made use of these data, one on yellow fever vaccine responses in identical twins. As reported in that work: On the reported evidence, twins' vaccine T cell responses seemed partly convergent and partly personalized.

The rearrangement links TRBV7-9 to TRBJ2-1, with TRBD2 matching over 10 bases. Sequences were obtained from PBMCs. This TCR was recovered from a young woman in good health. CDR3: CASSPGLANYNEQFF. The CDR3 DNA follows: TGTGCCAGCTCCCCGGGACTAGCGAACTACAATGAGCAGTTCTTC.